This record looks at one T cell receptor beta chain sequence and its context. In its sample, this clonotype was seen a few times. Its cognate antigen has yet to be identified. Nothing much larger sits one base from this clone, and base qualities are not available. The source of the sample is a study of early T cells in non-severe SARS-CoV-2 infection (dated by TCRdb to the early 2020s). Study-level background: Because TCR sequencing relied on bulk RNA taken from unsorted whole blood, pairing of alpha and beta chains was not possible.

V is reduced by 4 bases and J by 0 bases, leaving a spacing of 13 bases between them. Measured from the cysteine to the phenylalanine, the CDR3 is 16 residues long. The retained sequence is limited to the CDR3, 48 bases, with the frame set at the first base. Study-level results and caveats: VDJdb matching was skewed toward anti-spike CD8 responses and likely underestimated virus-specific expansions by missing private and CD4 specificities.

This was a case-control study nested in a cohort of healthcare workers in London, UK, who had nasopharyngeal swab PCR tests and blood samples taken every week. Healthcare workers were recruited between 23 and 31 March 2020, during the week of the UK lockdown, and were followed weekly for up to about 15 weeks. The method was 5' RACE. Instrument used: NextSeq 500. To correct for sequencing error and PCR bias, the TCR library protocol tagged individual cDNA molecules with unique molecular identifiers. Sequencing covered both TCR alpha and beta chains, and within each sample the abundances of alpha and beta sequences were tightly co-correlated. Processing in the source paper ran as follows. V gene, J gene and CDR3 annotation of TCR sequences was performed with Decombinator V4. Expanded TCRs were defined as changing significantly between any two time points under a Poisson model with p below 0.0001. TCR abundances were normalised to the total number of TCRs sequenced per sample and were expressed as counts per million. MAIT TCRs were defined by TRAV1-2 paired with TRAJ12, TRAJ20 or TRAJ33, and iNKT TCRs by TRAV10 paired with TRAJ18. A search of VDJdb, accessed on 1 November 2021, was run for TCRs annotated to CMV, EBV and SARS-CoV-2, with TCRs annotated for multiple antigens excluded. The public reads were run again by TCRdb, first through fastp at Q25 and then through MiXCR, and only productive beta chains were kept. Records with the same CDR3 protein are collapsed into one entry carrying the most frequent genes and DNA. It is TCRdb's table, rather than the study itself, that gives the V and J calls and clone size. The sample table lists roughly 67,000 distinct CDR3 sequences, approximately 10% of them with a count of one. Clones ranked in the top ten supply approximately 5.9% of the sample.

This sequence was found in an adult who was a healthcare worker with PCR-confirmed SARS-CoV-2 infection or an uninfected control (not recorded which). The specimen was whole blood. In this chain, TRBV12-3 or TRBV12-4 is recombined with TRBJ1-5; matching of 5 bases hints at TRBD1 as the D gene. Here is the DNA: TGTGCCAGCAGTTATAGGCAGGGAACTAGCAATCAGCCCCAGCATTTT. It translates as CASSYRQGTSNQPQHF.